The entry below gives a single TCR beta chain sequence along with its context. The specificity of this receptor is unknown. It has no much larger one-base neighbor in the sample; base qualities were not kept. Synovial fluid samples and blood samples obtained from the same ankylosing spondylitis patients were matched. These data are taken from a study of CD8 T cells in ankylosing spondylitis (dated by TCRdb to about 2017). Context from the whole study: To find TCR variants linked to disease, the study profiled T cell receptor beta repertoires in ankylosing spondylitis patients and healthy donors. The whole study cohort included 85 to 120 healthy donors and 25 or so ankylosing spondylitis patients. Peripheral blood was sampled, and synovial fluid was additionally collected from ankylosing spondylitis patients.

Including the terminal cysteine and phenylalanine, the CDR3 comprises 13 residues. Only the CDR3 portion is preserved as DNA: 39 bases, with reading frame beginning at the first base. CDR1 and CDR2 are read off the germline V gene (reference sequence) as GTSNPN and SVGIG. V is reduced by 2 bases and J by 2 bases, leaving a spacing of 10 bases between them. TCRdb shows the sequencer as Illumina HiSeq 2500. TCR beta libraries were prepared by quantitative 5'-RACE with molecular barcodes. In the original analysis: A new computational method, built on a probabilistic model of VDJ rearrangement, was used to identify disease-linked TCR variants. TCRdb trimmed public reads at Q25 via fastp, called clones via MiXCR and kept in-frame beta chains. Merged by CDR3 protein, the rows form single entries marked with the most common genes and DNA. These V and J calls originate from TCRdb's pipeline instead of the authors' own analysis. The sample contains around 100,000 distinct CDR3 sequences, 24% of them found a single time. Approximately 13% of the sample lies in the top ten.

Broad study findings and their caveats: Blood from ankylosing spondylitis patients appeared to be characterized by a TCR beta motif made up of under ten highly homologous amino acid variants. The disease-linked clones had a CD8+ phenotype and were found at relatively low frequencies in peripheral blood. Some motif variants had previously been reported in the synovial fluid and blood of reactive arthritis patients, which suggests shared mechanisms of disease initiation. The disease-linked clones were reported to be significantly enriched in matched synovial fluid samples from ankylosing spondylitis patients.

This sequence was found in a male donor with ankylosing spondylitis. Material: synovial fluid, either unsorted or a sorted T cell fraction (not recorded which). The chain couples TRBV30 to TRBJ2-7; no D gene can be assigned with confidence. The bases are TGTGCCTGGAGTTCGGACGGCCCCTACGAGCAGTACTTC. The encoded protein is CAWSSDGPYEQYF.